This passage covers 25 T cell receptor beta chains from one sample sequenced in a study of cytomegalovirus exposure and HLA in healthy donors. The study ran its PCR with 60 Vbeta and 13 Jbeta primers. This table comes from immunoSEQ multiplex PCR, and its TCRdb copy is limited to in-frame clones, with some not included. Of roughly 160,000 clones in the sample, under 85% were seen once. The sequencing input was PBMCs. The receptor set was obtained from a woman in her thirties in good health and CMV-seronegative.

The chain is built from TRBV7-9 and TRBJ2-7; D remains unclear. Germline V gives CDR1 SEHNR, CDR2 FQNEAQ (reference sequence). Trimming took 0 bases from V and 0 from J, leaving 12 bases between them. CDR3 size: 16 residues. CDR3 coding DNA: TGTGCCAGCAGCTTAGCAGATGGCGGCACCTCCTACGAGCAGTACTTC. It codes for CASSLADGGTSYEQYF.

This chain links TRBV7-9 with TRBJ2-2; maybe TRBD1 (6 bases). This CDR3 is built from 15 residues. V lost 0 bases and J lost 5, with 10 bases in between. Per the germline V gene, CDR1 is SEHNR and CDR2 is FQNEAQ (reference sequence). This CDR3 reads CASSLAGARTGELFF. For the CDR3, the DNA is TGTGCCAGCAGCTTAGCGGGGGCACGGACCGGGGAGCTGTTTTTT.

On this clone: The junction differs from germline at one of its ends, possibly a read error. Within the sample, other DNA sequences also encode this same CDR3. The CDR3 nucleotides are TGCGCCAGTAGCCCGGACAGAGCCAATCAGCCCCAGCATTTT. It translates to CASSPDRANQPQHF. This chain joins TRBV19 and TRBJ1-5, with TRBD1 as a possible D gene (6 bases). Germline loops: CDR1 LNHDA, CDR2 SQIVND (reference sequence). CDR3 size: 14 residues.

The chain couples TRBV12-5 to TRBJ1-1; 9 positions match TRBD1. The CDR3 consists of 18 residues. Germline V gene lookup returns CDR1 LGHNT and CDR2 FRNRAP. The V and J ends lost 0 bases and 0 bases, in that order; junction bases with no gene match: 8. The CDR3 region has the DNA TGTGCTAGTGGTTTGGTAAGACAGGGGGGCCTCATGAACACTGAAGCTTTCTTT. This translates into CASGLVRQGGLMNTEAFF.

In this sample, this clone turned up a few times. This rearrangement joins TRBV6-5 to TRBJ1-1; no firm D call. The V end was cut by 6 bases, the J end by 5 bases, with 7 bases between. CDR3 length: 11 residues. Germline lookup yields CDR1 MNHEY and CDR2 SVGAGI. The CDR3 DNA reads TGTGCCAGCAGACAATCAACTGAAGCTTTCTTT. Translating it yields CASRQSTEAFF.

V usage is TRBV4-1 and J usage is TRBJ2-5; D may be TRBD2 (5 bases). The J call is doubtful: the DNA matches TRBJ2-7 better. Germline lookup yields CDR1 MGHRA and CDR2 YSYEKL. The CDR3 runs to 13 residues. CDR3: CASSHSGSYEQYF. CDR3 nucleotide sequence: TGCGCCAGCAGCCACTCGGGGAGTTACGAGCAGTACTTC.

The chain's CDR3 is CASSPAGRGGRGDTQYF. As DNA, the CDR3 is TGTGCCAGCAGCCCGGCGGGGCGGGGCGGCCGCGGAGATACGCAGTATTTT. This rearrangement joins TRBV7-2 to TRBJ2-3, with a possible D match to TRBD2 (6 bases). In germline, CDR1 is SGHTA, CDR2 FQGNSA. The CDR3 has 17 residues. Trimming stripped 5 bases from V and 5 bases from J, with 23 bases between.

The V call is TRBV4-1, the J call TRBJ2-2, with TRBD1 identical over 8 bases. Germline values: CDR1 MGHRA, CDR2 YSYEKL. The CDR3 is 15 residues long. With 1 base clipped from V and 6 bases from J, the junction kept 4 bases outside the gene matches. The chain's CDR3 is CASSQVTGGAGELFF. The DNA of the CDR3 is TGCGCCAGCAGCCAAGTAACAGGGGGAGCCGGGGAGCTGTTTTTT.

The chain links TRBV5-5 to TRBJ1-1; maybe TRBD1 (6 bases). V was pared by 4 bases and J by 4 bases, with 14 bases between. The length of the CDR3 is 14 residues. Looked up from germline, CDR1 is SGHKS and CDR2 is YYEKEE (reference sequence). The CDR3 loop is CASSLTGGFTEAFF. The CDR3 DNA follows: TGTGCCAGCAGCCTGACTGGGGGCTTCACTGAAGCTTTCTTT.

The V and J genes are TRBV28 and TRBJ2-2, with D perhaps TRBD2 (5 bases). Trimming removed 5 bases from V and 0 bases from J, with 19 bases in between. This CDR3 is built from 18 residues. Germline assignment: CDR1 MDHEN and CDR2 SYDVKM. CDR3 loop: CASSLPGVGLPNTGELFF. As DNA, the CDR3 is TGTGCCAGCAGTCTCCCCGGGGTCGGGCTACCGAACACCGGGGAGCTGTTTTTT. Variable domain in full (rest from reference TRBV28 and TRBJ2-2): DVKVTQSSRYLVKRTGEKVFLECVQDMDHENMFWYRQDPGLGLRLIYFSYDVKMKEKGDIPEGYSVSREKKERFSLILESASTNQTSMYLCASSLPGVGLPNTGELFFGEGSRLTVL.

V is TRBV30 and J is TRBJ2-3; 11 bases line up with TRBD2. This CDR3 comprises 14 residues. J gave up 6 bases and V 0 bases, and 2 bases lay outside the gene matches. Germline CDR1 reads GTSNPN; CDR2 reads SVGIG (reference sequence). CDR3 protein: CAWSVLAGVDTQYF. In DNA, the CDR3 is TGTGCCTGGAGTGTACTAGCGGGGGTTGATACGCAGTATTTT.

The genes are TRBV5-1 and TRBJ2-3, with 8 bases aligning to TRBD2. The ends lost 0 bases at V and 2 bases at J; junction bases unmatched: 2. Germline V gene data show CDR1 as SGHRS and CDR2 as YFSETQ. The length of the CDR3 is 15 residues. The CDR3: CASSLAGGATDTQYF. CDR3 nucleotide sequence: TGCGCCAGCAGCTTGGCCGGGGGGGCCACAGATACGCAGTATTTT. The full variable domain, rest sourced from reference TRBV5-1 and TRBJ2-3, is KAGVTQTPRYLIKTRGQQVTLSCSPISGHRSVSWYQQTPGQGLQFLFEYFSETQRNKGNFPGRFSGRQFSNSRSEMNVSTLELGDSALYLCASSLAGGATDTQYFGPGTRLTVL.

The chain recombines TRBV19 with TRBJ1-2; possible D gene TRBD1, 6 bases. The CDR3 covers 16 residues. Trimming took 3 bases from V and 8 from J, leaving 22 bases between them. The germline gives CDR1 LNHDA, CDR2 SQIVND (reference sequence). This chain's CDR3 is CASSMNREAARGGYTF. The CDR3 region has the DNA TGTGCCAGTAGTATGAACAGGGAAGCGGCTCGTGGCGGCTACACCTTC.

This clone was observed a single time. Here the CDR3 reads CAWSVLIVNTEAFF. The CDR3, as DNA: TGTGCCTGGAGTGTCCTAATAGTGAACACTGAAGCTTTCTTT. The J gene is TRBJ1-1, the V gene TRBV30, with unresolved D. This CDR3 comprises 14 residues. With 0 bases removed from V and 0 bases from J, the gap between germline ends came to 8 bases. Germline loops: CDR1 GTSNPN, CDR2 SVGIG (reference sequence).

The CDR3 DNA follows: TGTGCCTCCTCCGGGGTTCACAATCAGCCCCAGCATTTT. Translated, it gives CASSGVHNQPQHF. The gene calls are TRBV19 and TRBJ1-5; D unclear. V shed 11 bases and J shed 3 bases, with 14 bases lying between them. This CDR3 spans 13 amino acids. Germline V gene lookup returns CDR1 LNHDA and CDR2 SQIVND (reference sequence). The full variable domain, its missing parts supplied by reference TRBV19 and TRBJ1-5, is DGGITQSPKYLFRKEGQNVTLSCEQNLNHDAMYWYRQDPGQGLRLIYYSQIVNDFQKGDIAEGYSVSREKKESFPLTVTSAQKNPTAFYLCASSGVHNQPQHFGDGTRLSIL.

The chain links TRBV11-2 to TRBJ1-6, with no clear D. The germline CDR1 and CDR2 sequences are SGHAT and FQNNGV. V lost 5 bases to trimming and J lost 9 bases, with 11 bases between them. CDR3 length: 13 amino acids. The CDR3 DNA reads TGTGCCAGCAGCCCCTTGAGGTCTTCACCCCTCCACTTT. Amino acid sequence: CASSPLRSSPLHF.

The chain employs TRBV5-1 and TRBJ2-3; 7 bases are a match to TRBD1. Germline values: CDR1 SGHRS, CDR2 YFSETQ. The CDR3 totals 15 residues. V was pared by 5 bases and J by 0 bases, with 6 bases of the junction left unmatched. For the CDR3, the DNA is TGCGCCAGCAGTTTCGACAGGGTTAGCACAGATACGCAGTATTTT. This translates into CASSFDRVSTDTQYF.

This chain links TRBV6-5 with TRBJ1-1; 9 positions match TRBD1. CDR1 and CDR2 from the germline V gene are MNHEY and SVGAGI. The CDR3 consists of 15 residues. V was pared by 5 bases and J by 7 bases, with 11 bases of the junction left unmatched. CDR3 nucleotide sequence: TGTGCCAGCAGTCCTCAATTGGGGGGACAGGGTGAAGCTTTCTTT. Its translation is CASSPQLGGQGEAFF.

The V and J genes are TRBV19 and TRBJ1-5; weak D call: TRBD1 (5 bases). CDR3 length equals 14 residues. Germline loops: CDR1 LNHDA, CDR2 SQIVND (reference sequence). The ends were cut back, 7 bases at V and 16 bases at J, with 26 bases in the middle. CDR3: CASTPSTTVGQLHF. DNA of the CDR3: TGTGCCAGTACCCCCTCAACGACAGTAGGGCAGTTACATTTT.

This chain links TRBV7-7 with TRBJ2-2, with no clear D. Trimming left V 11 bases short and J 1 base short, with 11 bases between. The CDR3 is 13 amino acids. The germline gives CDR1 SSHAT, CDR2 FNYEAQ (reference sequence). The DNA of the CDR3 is TGTGCCCTCACTACTGGGAACACCGGGGAGCTGTTTTTT. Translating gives CALTTGNTGELFF.

CDR3 in DNA: TGCAGCGTTAACCAGGGAAACTACAATGAGCAGTTCTTC. This encodes CSVNQGNYNEQFF. The chain recombines TRBV29-1 with TRBJ2-1, with D perhaps TRBD1 (5 bases). V was trimmed by 5 bases and J by 3 bases, leaving 11 bases between them. The CDR3 loop spans 13 amino acids. CDR1 is SQVTM, CDR2 ANQGSEA, per germline.

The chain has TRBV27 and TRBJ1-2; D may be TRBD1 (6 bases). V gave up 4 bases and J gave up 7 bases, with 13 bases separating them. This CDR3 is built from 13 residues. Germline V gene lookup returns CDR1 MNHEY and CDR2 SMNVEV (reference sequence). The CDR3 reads CASSWNLDSGYTF. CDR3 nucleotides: TGTGCCAGCAGTTGGAACTTGGACAGTGGCTACACCTTC.

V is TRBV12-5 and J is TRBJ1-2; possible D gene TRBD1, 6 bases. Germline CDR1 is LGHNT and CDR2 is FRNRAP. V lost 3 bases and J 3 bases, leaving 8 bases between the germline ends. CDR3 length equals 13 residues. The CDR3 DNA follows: TGTGCTAGTGGTTTCGGGACACACTATGGCTACACCTTC. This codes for CASGFGTHYGYTF.

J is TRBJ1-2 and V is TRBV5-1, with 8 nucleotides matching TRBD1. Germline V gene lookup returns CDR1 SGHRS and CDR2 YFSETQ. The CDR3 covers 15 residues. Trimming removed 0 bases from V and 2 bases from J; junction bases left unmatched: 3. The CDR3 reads CASSLVGDRNYGYTF. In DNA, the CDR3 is TGCGCCAGCAGCTTGGTGGGGGACAGGAACTATGGCTACACCTTC.

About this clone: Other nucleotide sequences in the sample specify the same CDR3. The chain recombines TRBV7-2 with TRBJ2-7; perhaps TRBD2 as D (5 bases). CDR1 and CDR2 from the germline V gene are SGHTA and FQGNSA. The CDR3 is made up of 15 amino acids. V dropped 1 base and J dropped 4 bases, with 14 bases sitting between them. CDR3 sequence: CASSLVSGSSYEQYF. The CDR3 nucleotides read TGTGCCAGCAGCTTAGTGAGTGGGAGTAGTTACGAGCAGTACTTC.